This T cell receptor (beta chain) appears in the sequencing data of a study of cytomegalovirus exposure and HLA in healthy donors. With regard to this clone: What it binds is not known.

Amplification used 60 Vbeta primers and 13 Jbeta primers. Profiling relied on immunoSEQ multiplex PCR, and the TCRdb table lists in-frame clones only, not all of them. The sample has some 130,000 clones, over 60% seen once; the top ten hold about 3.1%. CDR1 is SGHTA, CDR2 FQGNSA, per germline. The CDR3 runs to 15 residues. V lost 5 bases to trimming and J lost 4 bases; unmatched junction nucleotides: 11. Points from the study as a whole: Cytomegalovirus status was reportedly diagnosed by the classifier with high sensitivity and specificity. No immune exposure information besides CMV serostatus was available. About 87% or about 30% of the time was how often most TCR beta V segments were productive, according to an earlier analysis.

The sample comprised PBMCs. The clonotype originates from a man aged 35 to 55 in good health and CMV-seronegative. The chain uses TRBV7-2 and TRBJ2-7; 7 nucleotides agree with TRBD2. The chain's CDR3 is CASSPGRGLPYEQYF. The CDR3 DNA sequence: TGTGCCAGCAGCCCAGGGCGGGGACTACCTTACGAGCAGTACTTC.